This is a list of T cell receptor beta chains from one sample in a study of T cell responses to AZD1222 COVID-19 vaccine. Profiled with immunoSEQ multiplex PCR; TCRdb holds only in-frame clones, not every one. The sample records about 100,000 clones, about 90% being singletons. Sequenced material: peripheral blood, taken 28 days after the second AZD1222 dose. The receptors here all came from an adult who received the AZD1222 COVID-19 vaccine. Both conserved end residues are part of each CDR3.

>TRBJ2-5|TRBV4-3
CASSQDHGGWETQYF
>TRBJ2-3|TRBV5-4
CASSFPTGSTDTQYF
>TRBJ2-1|TRBV7-7
CASSLRASGPPNEQFF
>TRBJ2-7|TRBV2
CASRPIRNYEQYF
>TRBJ1-1|TRBV6-5
CASTALLTSEAFF
>TRBJ2-1|TRBV27
CASSHRDREYNEQFF
>TRBJ1-5|TRBV21-1
CASSQSGERVSNQPQHF
>TRBJ2-2|TRBV6-4
CASSVGGTRGELFF
>TRBJ2-1|TRBV11-3
CASSSRGGESSYNEQFF
>TRBJ2-7|TRBV5-1
CASSLDGTAYEQYF
>TRBJ2-4|TRBV7-9
CASSSRGAQNIQYF
>TRBJ2-5|TRBV7-9
CASSYIAGGQETQYF
>TRBJ2-3|TRBV5-1
CASSSGLAGGTPRTDTQYF
>TRBJ2-5|TRBV6-5
CASSYSQGRETQYF
>TRBJ2-7|TRBV28
CASSLSGQGQDEQYF